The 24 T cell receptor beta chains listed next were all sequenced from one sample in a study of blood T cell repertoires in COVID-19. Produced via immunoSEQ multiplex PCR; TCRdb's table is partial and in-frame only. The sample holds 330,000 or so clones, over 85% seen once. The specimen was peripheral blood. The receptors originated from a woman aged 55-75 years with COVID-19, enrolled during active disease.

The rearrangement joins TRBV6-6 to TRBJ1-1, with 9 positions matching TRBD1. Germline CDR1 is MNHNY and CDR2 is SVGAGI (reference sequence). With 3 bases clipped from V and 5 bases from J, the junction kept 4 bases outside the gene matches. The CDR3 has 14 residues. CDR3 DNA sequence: TGTGCCAGCAGTTATGACAGGGGGGGGACTGAAGCTTTCTTT. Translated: CASSYDRGGTEAFF.

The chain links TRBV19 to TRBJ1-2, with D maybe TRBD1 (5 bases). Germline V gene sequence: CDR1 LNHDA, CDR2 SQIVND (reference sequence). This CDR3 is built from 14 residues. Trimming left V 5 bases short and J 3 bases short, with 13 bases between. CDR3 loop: CASSHLGRDYGYTF. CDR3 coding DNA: TGTGCCAGTAGTCATTTGGGCAGGGACTATGGCTACACCTTC.

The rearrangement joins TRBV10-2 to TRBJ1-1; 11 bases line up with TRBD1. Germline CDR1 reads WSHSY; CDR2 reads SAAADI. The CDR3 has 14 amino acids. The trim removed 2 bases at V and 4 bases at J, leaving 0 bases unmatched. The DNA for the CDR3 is TGCGCCAGCAGTGAGGGGACAGGGGGCACTGAAGCTTTCTTT. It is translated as CASSEGTGGTEAFF.

The DNA for the CDR3 is TGTGCCAGCAGTTTATACAGGGGGGATGGCTACACCTTC. It is translated as CASSLYRGDGYTF. V and J are TRBV28 and TRBJ1-2; 8 positions agree with TRBD1. The CDR3 spans 13 residues. The germline gives CDR1 MDHEN, CDR2 SYDVKM. V shed 1 base, J shed 6 bases, and the junction held 1 base outside the gene matches.

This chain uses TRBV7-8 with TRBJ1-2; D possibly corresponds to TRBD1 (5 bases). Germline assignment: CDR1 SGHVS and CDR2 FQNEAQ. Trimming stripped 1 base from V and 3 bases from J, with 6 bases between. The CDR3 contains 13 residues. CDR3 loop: CASSLGQYYGYTF. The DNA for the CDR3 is TGTGCCAGCAGCTTAGGACAGTACTATGGCTACACCTTC.

The CDR3: CASSLEQGNTGELFF. In DNA, the CDR3 is TGTGCCAGCAGCTTGGAACAGGGGAACACCGGGGAGCTGTTTTTT. V usage is TRBV5-5 and J usage is TRBJ2-2, with D possibly being TRBD1 (6 bases). CDR1 SGHKS and CDR2 YYEKEE come from the germline V gene (reference sequence). With 0 bases removed from V and 1 base from J, the gap between germline ends came to 7 bases. There are 15 residues in the CDR3.

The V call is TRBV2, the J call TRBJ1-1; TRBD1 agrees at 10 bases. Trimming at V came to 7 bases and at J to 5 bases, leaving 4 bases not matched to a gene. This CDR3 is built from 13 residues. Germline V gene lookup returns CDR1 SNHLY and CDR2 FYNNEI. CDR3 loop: CASMGQGRTEAFF. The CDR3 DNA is TGTGCCAGCATGGGACAGGGGAGGACTGAAGCTTTCTTT.

The DNA for the CDR3 is TGTGCCAGTAGTATAGGGACAGACCCTCTTCAGCCCCAGCATTTT. Protein product: CASSIGTDPLQPQHF. The genes are TRBV19 and TRBJ1-5; possibly TRBD1 for D (6 bases). Germline values: CDR1 LNHDA, CDR2 SQIVND (reference sequence). The V gene lost 1 base and the J gene lost 6 bases, with 13 bases spanning the gap. The CDR3 spans 15 residues.

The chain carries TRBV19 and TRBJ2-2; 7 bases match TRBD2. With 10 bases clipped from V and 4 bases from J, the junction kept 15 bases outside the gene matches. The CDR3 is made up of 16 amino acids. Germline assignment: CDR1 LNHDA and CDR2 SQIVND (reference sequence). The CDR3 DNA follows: TGTGCCACCATCCAGGGAGGGGCTGGTCGCACCGGGGAGCTGTTTTTT. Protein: CATIQGGAGRTGELFF.

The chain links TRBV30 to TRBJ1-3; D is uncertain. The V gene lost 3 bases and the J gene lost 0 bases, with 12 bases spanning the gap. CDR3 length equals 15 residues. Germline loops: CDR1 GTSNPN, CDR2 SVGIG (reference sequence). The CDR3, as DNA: TGTGCCTGGAGCGTCGGGATAAGCTCTGGAAACACCATATATTTT. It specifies CAWSVGISSGNTIYF.

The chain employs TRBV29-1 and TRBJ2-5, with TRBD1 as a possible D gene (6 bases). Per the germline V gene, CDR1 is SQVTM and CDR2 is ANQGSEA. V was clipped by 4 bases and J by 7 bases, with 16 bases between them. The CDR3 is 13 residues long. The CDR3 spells CSVGLGTSWTQYF. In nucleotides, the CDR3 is TGCAGCGTTGGTCTGGGGACAAGTTGGACCCAGTACTTC.

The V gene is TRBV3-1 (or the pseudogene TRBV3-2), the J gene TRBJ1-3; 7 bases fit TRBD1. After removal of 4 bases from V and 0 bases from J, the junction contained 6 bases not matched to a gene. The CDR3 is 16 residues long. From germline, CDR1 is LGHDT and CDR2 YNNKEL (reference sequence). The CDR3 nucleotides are TGTGCCAGCAGCCGAAGGCGGGACAGCTCTGGAAACACCATATATTTT. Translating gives CASSRRRDSSGNTIYF.

The CDR3 DNA reads as TGTGCCAGCTCACCTTCCGGGGGCGAGCAGTACTTC. Protein: CASSPSGGEQYF. The J gene is TRBJ2-7, the V gene TRBV18; perhaps TRBD2 as D (6 bases). The CDR3 sequence is 12 residues long. Germline CDR1 and CDR2: KGHSH and LQKENI. V gave up 3 bases and J gave up 6 bases, with 9 bases separating them. Together with reference TRBV18 and TRBJ2-7, the CDR3 gives the full variable domain: NAGVMQNPRHLVRRRGQEARLRCSPMKGHSHVYWYRQLPEEGLKFMVYLQKENIIDESGMPKERFSAEFPKEGPSILRIQQVVRGDSAAYFCASSPSGGEQYFGPGTRLTVT.

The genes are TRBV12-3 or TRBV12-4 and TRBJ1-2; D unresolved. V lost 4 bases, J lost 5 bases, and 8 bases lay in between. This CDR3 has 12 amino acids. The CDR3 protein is CASSSSRYGYTF. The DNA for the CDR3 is TGTGCCAGCAGTTCTAGCAGATATGGCTACACCTTC.

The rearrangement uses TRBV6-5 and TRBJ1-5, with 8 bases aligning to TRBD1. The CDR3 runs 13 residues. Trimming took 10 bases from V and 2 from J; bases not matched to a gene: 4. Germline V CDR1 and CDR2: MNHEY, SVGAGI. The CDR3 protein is CATGQGGNQPQHF. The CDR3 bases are TGTGCCACCGGACAGGGTGGCAATCAGCCCCAGCATTTT.

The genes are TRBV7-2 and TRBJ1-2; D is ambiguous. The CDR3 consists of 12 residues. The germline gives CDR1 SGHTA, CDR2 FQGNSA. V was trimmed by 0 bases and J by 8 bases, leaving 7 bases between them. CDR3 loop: CASSLALKGYTF. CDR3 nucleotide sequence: TGTGCCAGCAGCTTAGCCCTTAAAGGCTACACCTTC.

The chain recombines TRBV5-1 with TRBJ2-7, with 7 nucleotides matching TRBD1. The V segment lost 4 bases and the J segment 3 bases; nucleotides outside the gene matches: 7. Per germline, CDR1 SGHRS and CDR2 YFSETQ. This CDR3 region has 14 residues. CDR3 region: CASSIRGKNYEQYF. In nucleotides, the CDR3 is TGCGCCAGCAGCATCAGGGGGAAGAACTACGAGCAGTACTTC. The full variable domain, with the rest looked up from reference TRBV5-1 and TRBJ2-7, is KAGVTQTPRYLIKTRGQQVTLSCSPISGHRSVSWYQQTPGQGLQFLFEYFSETQRNKGNFPGRFSGRQFSNSRSEMNVSTLELGDSALYLCASSIRGKNYEQYFGPGTRLTVT.

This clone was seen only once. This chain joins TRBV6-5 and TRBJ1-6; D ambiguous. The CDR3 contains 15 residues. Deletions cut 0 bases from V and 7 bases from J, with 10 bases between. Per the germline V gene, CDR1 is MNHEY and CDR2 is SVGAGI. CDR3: CASSYSSISNSPLHF. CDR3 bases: TGTGCCAGCAGTTACTCGTCGATTAGCAATTCACCCCTCCACTTT.

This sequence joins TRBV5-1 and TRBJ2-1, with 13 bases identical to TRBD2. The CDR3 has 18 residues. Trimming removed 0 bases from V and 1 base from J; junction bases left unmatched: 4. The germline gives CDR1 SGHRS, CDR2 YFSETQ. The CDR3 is CASSLGLAGGRSYNEQFF. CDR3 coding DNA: TGCGCCAGCAGCTTGGGACTAGCGGGGGGAAGGTCCTACAATGAGCAGTTCTTC.

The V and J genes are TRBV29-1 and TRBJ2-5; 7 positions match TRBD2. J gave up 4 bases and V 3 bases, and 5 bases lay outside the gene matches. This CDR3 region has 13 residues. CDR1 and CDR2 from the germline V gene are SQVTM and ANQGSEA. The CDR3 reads CSVDQGGGETQYF. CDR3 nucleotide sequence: TGCAGCGTTGATCAAGGCGGGGGAGAGACCCAGTACTTC.

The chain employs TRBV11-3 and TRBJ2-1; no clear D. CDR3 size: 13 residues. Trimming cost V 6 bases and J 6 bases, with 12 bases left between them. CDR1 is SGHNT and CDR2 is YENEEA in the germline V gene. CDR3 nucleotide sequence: TGTGCCAGCAGTGTCGGTTTTGCCAATGAGCAGTTCTTC. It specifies CASSVGFANEQFF.

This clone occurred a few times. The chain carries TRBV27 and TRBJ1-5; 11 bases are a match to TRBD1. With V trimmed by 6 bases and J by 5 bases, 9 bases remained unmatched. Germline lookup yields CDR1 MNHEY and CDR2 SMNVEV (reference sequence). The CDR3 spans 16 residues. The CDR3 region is CASSPQDRGLDQPQHF. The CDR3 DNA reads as TGTGCCAGCAGCCCCCAGGACAGGGGGCTTGATCAGCCCCAGCATTTT.

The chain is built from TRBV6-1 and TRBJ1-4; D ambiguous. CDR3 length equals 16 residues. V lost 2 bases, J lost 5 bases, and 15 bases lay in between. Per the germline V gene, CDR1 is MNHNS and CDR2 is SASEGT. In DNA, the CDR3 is TGTGCCAGCAGTGAAAACCCGATAGAGAGAAATGAAAAACTGTTTTTT. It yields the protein CASSENPIERNEKLFF.

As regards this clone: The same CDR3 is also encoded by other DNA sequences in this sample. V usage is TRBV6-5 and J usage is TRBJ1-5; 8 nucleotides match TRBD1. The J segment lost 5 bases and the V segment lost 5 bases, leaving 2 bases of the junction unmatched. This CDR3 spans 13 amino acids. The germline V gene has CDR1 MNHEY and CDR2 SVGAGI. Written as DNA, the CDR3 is TGTGCCAGCAGTAGACAGGGGTATCAGCCCCAGCATTTT. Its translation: CASSRQGYQPQHF.